This T cell receptor (beta chain) was captured by sequencing in a study of neoadjuvant nivolumab and ipilimumab in lung cancer. Broader study findings: Resected-tumor TCR richness correlated positively with pretherapy blood richness. Only a small number of samples underwent TCR sequencing. From pretherapy to surgery, tumor richness and clonality rose with dual therapy. Compared with tumor-adjacent uninvolved lung, resected tumors showed greater richness and clonality.

Libraries were prepared by immunoSEQ multiplex PCR; TCRdb keeps only in-frame clonotypes and omits some of them. The sample has about 20,000 clones, more than 65% seen once. This CDR3 contains 13 residues. Losses at the gene ends were 5 bases for V and 5 bases for J; bases not matched to a gene: 7. CDR1 SGHNT and CDR2 YYREEE come from the germline V gene (reference sequence). Worth noting for this clone: Antigen: not known.

The chain joins TRBV5-4 to TRBJ2-7; 7 bases are shared with TRBD1. This sequence was found in an adult with non-small cell lung cancer. The material sequenced was tumor tissue, taken after neoadjuvant nivolumab, alone or with ipilimumab, at or shortly before surgery. The CDR3 nucleotides are TGTGCCAGCAGTTCCTCCGGGACAGACGAGCAGTACTTC. Translation gives CASSSSGTDEQYF.